The 5 T cell receptor beta chains in this list originate from one sample, sequenced in a study of blood T cells in healthy people across ages. Together with a sample-barcoded 5' primer, a J-beta primer mix was included in a second PCR lasting about 7 to 12 cycles. TCRdb re-called the 5' RACE reads with MiXCR, one entry per CDR3 protein. The table includes approximately 1,700,000 distinct CDR3 sequences, roughly two fifths detected once. Sequencing was carried out using blood. These TCRs come from a human donor in good health.

In its sample, this clonotype was seen many times. The chain uses TRBV28 and TRBJ1-2; the D is unclear. Germline CDR1 and CDR2: MDHEN and SYDVKM. V was pared by 4 bases and J by 8 bases, with 11 bases between. The CDR3 sequence is 12 residues long. The CDR3 DNA is TGTGCCAGCAGTTCCGGTTTAGGGGGCTACACCTTC. Its translation: CASSSGLGGYTF.

The V and J genes are TRBV5-1 and TRBJ1-1; D may be TRBD1 (6 bases). The CDR3 spans 15 residues. Germline CDR1 SGHRS, CDR2 YFSETQ. V lost 0 bases to trimming and J lost 6 bases, with 15 bases between them. The chain's CDR3 is CASSLVRGARAEAFF. The CDR3 nucleotides are TGCGCCAGCAGCTTGGTACGGGGGGCGCGGGCTGAAGCTTTCTTT.

This chain links TRBV5-5 with TRBJ2-7; 10 nucleotides align to TRBD1. The J call is in doubt because the DNA end fits TRBJ2-5 better. The CDR3 is made up of 16 amino acids. The germline V gene encodes CDR1 SGHKS and CDR2 YYEKEE (reference sequence). The CDR3 DNA follows: TGTGCCAGCAGCTTTAGGGACAGGGGATGGGGAGAGACCCAGTACTTC. Translated, it gives CASSFRDRGWGETQYF.

This clonotype was seen many times. The CDR3: CASSYQQGHIYGYTF. Written as DNA, the CDR3 is TGTGCCAGCAGTTATCAACAGGGTCATATCTATGGCTACACCTTC. The chain joins TRBV6-5 to TRBJ1-2, with D perhaps TRBD1 (6 bases). The CDR3 length is 15 residues. Germline V gene data show CDR1 as MNHEY and CDR2 as SVGAGI. V was pared by 3 bases and J by 4 bases, with 15 bases between.

In regard to this clonotype: The junction departs from germline at one end; a sequencing error may be responsible. The chain recombines TRBV11-1 with TRBJ2-7; 8 bases align to TRBD1. Per germline, CDR1 SGHAT and CDR2 FQDESV (reference sequence). The CDR3 loop spans 15 amino acids. CDR3 residues: CANSLSTGGSYEQYF. CDR3 coding DNA: TGTGCCAACAGCTTATCAACAGGGGGATCCTACGAGCAGTACTTC.